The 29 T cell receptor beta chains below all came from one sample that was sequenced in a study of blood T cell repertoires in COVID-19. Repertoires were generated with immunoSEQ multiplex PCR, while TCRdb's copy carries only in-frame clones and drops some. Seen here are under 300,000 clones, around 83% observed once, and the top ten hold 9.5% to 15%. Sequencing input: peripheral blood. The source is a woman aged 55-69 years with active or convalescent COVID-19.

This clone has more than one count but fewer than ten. DNA for the CDR3: TGTGCCAGCAGCCGGACAGTGGAATATGGCTACACCTTC. This encodes CASSRTVEYGYTF. The gene calls are TRBV3-1 (or the pseudogene TRBV3-2) and TRBJ1-2, with TRBD1 as a possible D gene (6 bases). Trimming took off 4 bases at V and 5 bases at J, with 11 bases between the two ends. The CDR3 extends over 13 amino acids. CDR1 is LGHDT and CDR2 is YNNKEL in the germline V gene (reference sequence).

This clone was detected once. The CDR3 DNA reads as TGTGCCAGCAGTCCTACCTGGCAGGGCCATGAGCAGTTCTTC. Its translation is CASSPTWQGHEQFF. The V gene is TRBV27, the J gene TRBJ2-1; TRBD1 might be the D (5 bases). In germline, CDR1 is MNHEY, CDR2 SMNVEV (reference sequence). This CDR3 has 14 residues. Deletions cut 5 bases from V and 8 bases from J, with 16 bases between.

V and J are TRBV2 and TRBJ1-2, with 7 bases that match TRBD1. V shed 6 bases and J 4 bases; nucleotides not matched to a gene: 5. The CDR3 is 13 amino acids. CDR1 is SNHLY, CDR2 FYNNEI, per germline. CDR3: CASSGDSAYGYTF. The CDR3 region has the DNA TGTGCCAGCAGCGGGGACAGTGCCTATGGCTACACCTTC. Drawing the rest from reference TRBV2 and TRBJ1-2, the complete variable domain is EPEVTQTPSHQVTQMGQEVILRCVPISNHLYFYWYRQILGQKVEFLVSFYNNEISEKSEIFDDQFSVERPDGSNFTLKIRSTKLEDSAMYFCASSGDSAYGYTFGSGTRLTVV.

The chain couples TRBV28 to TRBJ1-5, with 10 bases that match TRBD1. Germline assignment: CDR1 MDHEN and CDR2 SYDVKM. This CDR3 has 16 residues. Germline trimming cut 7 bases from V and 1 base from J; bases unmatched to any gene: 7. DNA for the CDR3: TGTGCCAGCAAAGAAGGGGACAGGGGAAGCAATCAGCCCCAGCATTTT. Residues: CASKEGDRGSNQPQHF.

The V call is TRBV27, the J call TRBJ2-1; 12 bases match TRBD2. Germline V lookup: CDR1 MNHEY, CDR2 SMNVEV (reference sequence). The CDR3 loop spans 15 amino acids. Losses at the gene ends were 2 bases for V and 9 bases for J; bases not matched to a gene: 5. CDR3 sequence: CASSLVTSGGGEQFF. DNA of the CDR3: TGTGCCAGCAGTTTAGTGACTAGCGGGGGTGGTGAGCAGTTCTTC.

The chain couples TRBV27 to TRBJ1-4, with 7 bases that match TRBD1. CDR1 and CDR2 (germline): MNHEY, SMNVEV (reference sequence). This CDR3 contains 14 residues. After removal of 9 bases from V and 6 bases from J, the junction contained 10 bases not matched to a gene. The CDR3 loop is CASTTGLGDEKLFF. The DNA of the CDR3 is TGTGCCAGTACGACAGGGTTGGGGGATGAAAAACTGTTTTTT. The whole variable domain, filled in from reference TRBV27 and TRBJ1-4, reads EAQVTQNPRYLITVTGKKLTVTCSQNMNHEYMSWYRQDPGLGLRQIYYSMNVEVTDKGDVPEGYKVSRKEKRNFPLILESPSPNQTSLYFCASTTGLGDEKLFFGSGTQLSVL.

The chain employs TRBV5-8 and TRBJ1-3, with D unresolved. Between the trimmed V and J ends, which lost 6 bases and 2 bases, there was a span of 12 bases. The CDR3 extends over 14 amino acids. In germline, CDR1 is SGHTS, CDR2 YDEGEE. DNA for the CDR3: TGTGCCAGCACGGTGGGCTTTACTGGAAACACCATATATTTT. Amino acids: CASTVGFTGNTIYF.

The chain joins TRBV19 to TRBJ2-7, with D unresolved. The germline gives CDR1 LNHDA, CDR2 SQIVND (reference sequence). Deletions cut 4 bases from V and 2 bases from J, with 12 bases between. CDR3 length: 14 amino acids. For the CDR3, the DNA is TGTGCCAGTAGTACTTGGGCCGAGCCCTACGAGCAGTACTTC. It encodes CASSTWAEPYEQYF.

CDR3 amino acids: CASSLDKNTEAFF. The DNA for the CDR3 is TGTGCCAGCAGCTTGGACAAGAACACTGAAGCTTTCTTT. The chain is built from TRBV5-8 and TRBJ1-1; no firm D call. Germline CDR1 reads SGHTS; CDR2 reads YDEGEE. V was cut by 0 bases and J by 1 base, with 4 bases left in between. This CDR3 comprises 13 residues.

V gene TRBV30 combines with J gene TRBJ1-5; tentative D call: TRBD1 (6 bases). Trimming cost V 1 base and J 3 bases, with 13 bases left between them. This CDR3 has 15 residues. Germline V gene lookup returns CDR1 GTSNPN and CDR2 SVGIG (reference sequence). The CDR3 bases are TGTGCCTGGAGTGCCTGGGGGCTTTCCAATCAGCCCCAGCATTTT. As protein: CAWSAWGLSNQPQHF.

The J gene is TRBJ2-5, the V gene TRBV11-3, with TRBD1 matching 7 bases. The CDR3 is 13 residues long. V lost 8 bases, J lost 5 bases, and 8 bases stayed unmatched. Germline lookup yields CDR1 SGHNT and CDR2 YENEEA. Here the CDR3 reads CASGPGGTETQYF. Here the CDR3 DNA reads TGTGCCAGCGGCCCAGGGGGTACCGAGACCCAGTACTTC.

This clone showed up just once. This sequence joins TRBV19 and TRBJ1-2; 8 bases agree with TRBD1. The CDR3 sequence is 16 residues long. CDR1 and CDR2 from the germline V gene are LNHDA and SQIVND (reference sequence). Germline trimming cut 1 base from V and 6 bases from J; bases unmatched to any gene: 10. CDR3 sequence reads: CASSIAGQVRMDGYTF. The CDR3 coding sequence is TGTGCCAGTAGTATAGCGGGACAGGTTAGGATGGATGGCTACACCTTC.

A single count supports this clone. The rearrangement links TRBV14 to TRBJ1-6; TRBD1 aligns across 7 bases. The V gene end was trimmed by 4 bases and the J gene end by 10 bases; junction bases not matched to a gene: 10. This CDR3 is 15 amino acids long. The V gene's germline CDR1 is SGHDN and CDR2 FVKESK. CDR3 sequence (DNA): TGTGCCAGCAGCCTGCGACAGGGAATCGGGTCACCCCTCCACTTT. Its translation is CASSLRQGIGSPLHF.

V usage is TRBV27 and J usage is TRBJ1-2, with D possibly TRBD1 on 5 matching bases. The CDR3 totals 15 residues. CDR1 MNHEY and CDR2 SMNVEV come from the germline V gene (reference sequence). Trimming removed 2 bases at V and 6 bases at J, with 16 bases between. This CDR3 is CASSLIATAGHGYTF. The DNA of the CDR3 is TGTGCCAGCAGTTTAATTGCGACAGCAGGACATGGCTACACCTTC.

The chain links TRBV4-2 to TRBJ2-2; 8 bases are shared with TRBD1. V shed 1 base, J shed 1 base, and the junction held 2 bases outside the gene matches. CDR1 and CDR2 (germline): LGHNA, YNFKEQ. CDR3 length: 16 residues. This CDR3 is CASSQAGGGNTGELFF. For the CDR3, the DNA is TGTGCCAGCAGCCAAGCAGGGGGCGGGAACACCGGGGAGCTGTTTTTT.

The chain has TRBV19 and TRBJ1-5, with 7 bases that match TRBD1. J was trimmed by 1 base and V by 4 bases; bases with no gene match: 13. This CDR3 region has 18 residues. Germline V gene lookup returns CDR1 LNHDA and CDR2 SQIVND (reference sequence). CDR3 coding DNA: TGTGCCAGTAGTAGCGGGACAGCTCGGTGGCTGAGCAATCAGCCCCAGCATTTT. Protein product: CASSSGTARWLSNQPQHF.

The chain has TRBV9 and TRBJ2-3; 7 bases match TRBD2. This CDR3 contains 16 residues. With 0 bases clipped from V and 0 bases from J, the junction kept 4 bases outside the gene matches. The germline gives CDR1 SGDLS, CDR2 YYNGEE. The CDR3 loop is CASSVVASGSTDTQYF. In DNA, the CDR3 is TGTGCCAGCAGCGTAGTGGCTAGCGGTAGCACAGATACGCAGTATTTT.

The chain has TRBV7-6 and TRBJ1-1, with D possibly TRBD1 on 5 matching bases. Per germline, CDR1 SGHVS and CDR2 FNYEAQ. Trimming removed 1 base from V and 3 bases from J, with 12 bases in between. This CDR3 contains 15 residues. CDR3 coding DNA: TGTGCCAGCAGCTTAGGCGCAGGGCCCTACACTGAAGCTTTCTTT. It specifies CASSLGAGPYTEAFF.

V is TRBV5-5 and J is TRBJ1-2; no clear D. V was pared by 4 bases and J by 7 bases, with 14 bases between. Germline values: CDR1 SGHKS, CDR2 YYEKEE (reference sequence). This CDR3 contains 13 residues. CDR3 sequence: CASSPGSPAGYTF. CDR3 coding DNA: TGTGCCAGCAGCCCAGGATCCCCCGCTGGCTACACCTTC.

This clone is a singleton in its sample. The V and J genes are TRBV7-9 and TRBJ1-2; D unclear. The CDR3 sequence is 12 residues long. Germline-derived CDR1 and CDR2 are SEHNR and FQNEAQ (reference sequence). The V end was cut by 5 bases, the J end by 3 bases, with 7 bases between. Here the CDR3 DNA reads TGTGCCAGCAGCCCGCGGGACTATGGCTACACCTTC. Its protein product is CASSPRDYGYTF.

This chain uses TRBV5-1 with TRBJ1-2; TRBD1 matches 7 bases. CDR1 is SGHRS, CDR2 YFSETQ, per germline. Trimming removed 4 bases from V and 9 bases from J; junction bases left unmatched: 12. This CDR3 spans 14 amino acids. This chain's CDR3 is CASSAGTAGNSYTF. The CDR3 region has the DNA TGCGCCAGCAGCGCAGGGACAGCCGGAAATAGCTACACCTTC.

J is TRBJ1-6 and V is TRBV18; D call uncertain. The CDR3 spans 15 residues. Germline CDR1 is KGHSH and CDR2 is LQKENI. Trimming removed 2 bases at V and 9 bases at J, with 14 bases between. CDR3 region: CASSPWEGVSSPLHF. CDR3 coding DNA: TGTGCCAGCTCACCATGGGAGGGTGTAAGTTCACCCCTCCACTTT.

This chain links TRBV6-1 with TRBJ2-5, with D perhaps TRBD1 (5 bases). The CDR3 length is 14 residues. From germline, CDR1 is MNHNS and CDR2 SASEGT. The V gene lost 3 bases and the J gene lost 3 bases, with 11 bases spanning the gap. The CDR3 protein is CASSEPAGKETQYF. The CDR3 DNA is TGTGCCAGCAGTGAGCCGGCAGGGAAAGAGACCCAGTACTTC.

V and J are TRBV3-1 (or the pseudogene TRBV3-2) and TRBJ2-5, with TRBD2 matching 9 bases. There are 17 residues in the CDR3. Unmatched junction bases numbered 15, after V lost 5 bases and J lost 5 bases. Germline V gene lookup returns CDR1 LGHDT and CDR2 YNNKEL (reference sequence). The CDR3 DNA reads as TGTGCCAGCAGCAACCAACTAGCGGGCAAAAGGGGGGAGACCCAGTACTTC. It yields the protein CASSNQLAGKRGETQYF.

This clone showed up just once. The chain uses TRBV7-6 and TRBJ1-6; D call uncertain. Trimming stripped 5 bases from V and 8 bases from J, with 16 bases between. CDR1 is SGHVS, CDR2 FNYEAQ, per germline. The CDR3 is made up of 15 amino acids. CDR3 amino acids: CASSRRVGLDSPLHF. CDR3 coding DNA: TGTGCCAGCAGCAGACGGGTGGGTCTGGATTCACCCCTCCACTTT.

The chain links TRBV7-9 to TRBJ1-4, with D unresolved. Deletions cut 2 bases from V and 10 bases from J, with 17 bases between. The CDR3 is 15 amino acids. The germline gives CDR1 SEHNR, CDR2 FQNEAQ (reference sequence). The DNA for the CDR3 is TGTGCCAGCAGCTTATACAGCACCTCCCTGGGAAAACTGTTTTTT. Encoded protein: CASSLYSTSLGKLFF.

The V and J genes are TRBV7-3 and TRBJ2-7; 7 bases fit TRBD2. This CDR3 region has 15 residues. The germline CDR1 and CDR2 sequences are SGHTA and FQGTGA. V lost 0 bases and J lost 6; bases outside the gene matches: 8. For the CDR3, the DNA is TGTGCCAGCAGCTTAACGAGGACTAGGGAGGGCGAGCAGTACTTC. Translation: CASSLTRTREGEQYF.

CDR3 in amino acids: CSVDSRRTGTEAFF. Here the CDR3 DNA reads TGCAGCGTTGACTCTCGTCGGACAGGCACTGAAGCTTTCTTT. The chain has TRBV29-1 and TRBJ1-1; 7 positions agree with TRBD1. V was clipped by 3 bases and J by 4 bases; unmatched bases: 8. The germline V gene encodes CDR1 SQVTM and CDR2 ANQGSEA. The CDR3 covers 14 residues.

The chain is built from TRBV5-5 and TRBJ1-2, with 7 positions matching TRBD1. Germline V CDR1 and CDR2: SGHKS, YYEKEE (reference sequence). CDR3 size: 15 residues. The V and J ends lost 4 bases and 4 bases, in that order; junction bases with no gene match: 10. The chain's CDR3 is CASSLAGGQSYGYTF. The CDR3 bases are TGTGCCAGCAGCCTCGCTGGGGGACAGAGCTATGGCTACACCTTC.